This TCR beta chain was sequenced for a study of blood T cell repertoires in COVID-19. Some clones are missing from TCRdb's copy, which holds only in-frame ones; the method was immunoSEQ multiplex PCR. The data hold tens of thousands of clones, with around 86% observed a single time. This CDR3 contains 15 residues. Germline-derived CDR1 and CDR2 are SGHTA and FQGNSA. V lost 3 bases, J lost 6 bases, and 9 bases stayed unmatched. The TCR comes from a woman in her sixties with acute or convalescent COVID-19. Sequencing was performed on peripheral blood. This sequence joins TRBV7-2 and TRBJ2-7; 9 bases are a match to TRBD1. CDR3 amino acids: CASSLIQGAQGEQYF. The CDR3 DNA is TGTGCCAGCAGCTTGATACAGGGGGCTCAGGGCGAGCAGTACTTC. Complete variable domain (other parts from reference TRBV7-2 and TRBJ2-7): GAGVSQSPSNKVTEKGKDVELRCDPISGHTALYWYRQSLGQGLEFLIYFQGNSAPDKSGLPSDRFSAERTGGSVSTLTIQRTQQEDSAVYLCASSLIQGAQGEQYFGPGTRLTVT.